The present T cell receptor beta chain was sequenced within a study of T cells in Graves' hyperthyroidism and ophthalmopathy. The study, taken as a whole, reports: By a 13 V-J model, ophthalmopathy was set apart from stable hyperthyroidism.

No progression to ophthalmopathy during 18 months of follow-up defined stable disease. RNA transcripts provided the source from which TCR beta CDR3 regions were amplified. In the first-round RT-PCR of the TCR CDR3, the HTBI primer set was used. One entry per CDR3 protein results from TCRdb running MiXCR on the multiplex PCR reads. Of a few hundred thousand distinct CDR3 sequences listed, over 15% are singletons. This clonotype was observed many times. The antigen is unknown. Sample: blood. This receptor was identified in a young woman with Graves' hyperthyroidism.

CDR3 in amino acids: CASRLTDYEQYF. The CDR3, as DNA: TGTGCCAGCAGGCTTACGGACTACGAGCAGTACTTC. J is TRBJ2-7 and V is TRBV28; D uncertain. V dropped 6 bases and J dropped 3 bases, with 9 bases sitting between them. In germline, CDR1 is MDHEN, CDR2 SYDVKM. The CDR3 is 12 amino acids.